The sequence of this TCR beta chain was determined in a study of blood T cell repertoires in COVID-19 (TCRdb year 2020). Background on the whole study: Collaborator samples came from the United States, Italy and Spain and covered acute and convalescent phases of COVID-19. The dataset comprised deeply sampled blood TCRbeta repertoires from subjects exposed to, actively infected with, or recovered from COVID-19. Nearly every sample came with metadata listing a de-identified subject ID, COVID-19 status, age in years and sex. Samples were obtained from the ongoing ImmuneRACE study (first 160 participants) and from 1,254 subjects provided by 6 global collaborators. HLA class I and class II types, where available, came from metadata supplied by the sample provider rather than from assay-based typing. The repertoires were made available in a free public database intended to serve as a resource for research on the immune response to SARS-CoV-2. The material from the prospective study consisted of cDNA or gDNA derived from T cells, B-cell-depleted T cells, or PBMCs. General findings and caveats noted by the study authors: How much clinical and demographic metadata was included differed by source and by participant, and the metadata was provided uncurated.

TCRbeta CDR3 regions were amplified from genomic DNA by means of the immunoSEQ Assay, a bias-controlled multiplex PCR. Per the original workflow: The number of nucleated cells in each sample was estimated from the amplification of reference gene primers within the assay. To quantify the absolute abundance of each unique TCRbeta CDR3 rearrangement, sequence reads were collapsed and filtered. For each sample, productive Simpson clonality was calculated as the square root of Simpson's diversity index over productive rearrangements. This is the immuneACCESS table as TCRdb keeps it, with only in-frame sequences that have V and J called. A part of the clones is gone; compared with another copy, unresolved V genes explain less than half, and the rest is unexplained. Clone size and the V and J calls come from that table; the DNA yielded D and trimming. For this sample the table gives 140,000 or so clones, of which 88% were detected only once. 2.5% of the sample is taken by the ten largest.

One collaborating source in Seattle enrolled patients during active infection and followed them longitudinally through the course of disease. Collaborating institutions collected whole blood in K2EDTA tubes following their own protocols. For TCRbeta analysis, collaborator samples were shipped as frozen whole blood, as isolated PBMCs, or as DNA extracted from either sample type. As for this clone: The antigen it binds to is not known. One base away there is no much larger clone; base qualities are not given.

Trimming leaves V shorter by 4 bases and J shorter by 6 bases, with the junction holding 9 bases beyond the gene matches. Reading from cysteine to phenylalanine, the CDR3 counts 14 amino acids. The entry retains the CDR3 DNA only, 42 bases that are in frame from base 1. CDR1 and CDR2 were assigned from the germline V gene as SGHRS and YFSETQ. Sample: peripheral blood. The sequence was obtained from a human donor with COVID-19, enrolled during active disease. The donor label of this sample is uncertain. The sequence links TRBV5-1 to TRBJ2-7; 8 bases in between match TRBD1. The DNA sequence is as follows: TGCGCCAGCAGCAACGGACAGGGTCTAGTCGAGCAGTACTTC. Translated, this is CASSNGQGLVEQYF.